This record looks at one T cell receptor beta chain sequence and its context. Its cognate antigen is unknown. This entry is derived from a study of cytomegalovirus exposure and HLA in healthy donors. The data were produced by immunoSEQ multiplex PCR, yet TCRdb's version contains in-frame clones alone and is incomplete. The sample has around 260,000 clones; about 90% are singletons. Points from the study as a whole: The tendency of first-cohort TCR clusters to co-occur in the 120 or so validation repertoires was the finding of a later analysis. The classifier reportedly diagnosed cytomegalovirus status with high specificity and sensitivity. Researchers catalogued 160 or so TCR beta chains as cytomegalovirus-associated. Most sequenced TCRs were rare (though some public TCRs occurred in many donors).

The CDR3 contains 16 residues. V gave up 6 bases and J gave up 4 bases, with 21 bases separating them. CDR1 is MGHDK and CDR2 is SYGVNS in the germline V gene. The sequencing input was PBMCs. The TCR sequence derives from a woman in her thirties in good health and CMV-seronegative. The chain joins TRBV25-1 to TRBJ1-2; D ambiguous. The CDR3 here is CASSDRSGGASYGYTF. DNA of the CDR3: TGTGCCAGCAGCGACCGCTCAGGCGGCGCTTCCTATGGCTACACCTTC.